This TCR beta chain was retrieved from a study of CD8+CD57+ T cells in acquired aplastic anemia (dated by TCRdb to the late 2010s). A note on the overall study: Extracted DNA from sorted CD4+ and CD8+ cells averaged about 3 ug, ranging from roughly 0.17 to 27.4 ug. A CD8+CD57+ expansion meant a frequency higher than the mean frequency seen in healthy subjects.

Flow cytometry had shown CD8+CD57+ cell expansion in the patients selected for sequencing. Every patient had severe acquired aplastic anemia, diagnosed using the International Study of Aplastic Anemia and Agranulocytosis and Camitta criteria. No therapy had been received by the patients at the time of blood sampling. The study deep-sequenced TCR repertoires of sorted CD4+ and CD8+ blood T cells from severe aplastic anemia patients and healthy subjects. Patients were enrolled under clinicaltrials.gov protocols 00001620, 01623167, 00001397, 00071045, 00081523 and 00961064 in the USA. Ficoll-Paque density gradient centrifugation was used to isolate peripheral blood mononuclear cells. Before DNA was extracted, CD4+ and CD8+ T cells were sorted using either FACS or magnetic beads. Results and caveats for the whole study, not just this receptor: CD8+ Simpson's diversity did not differ significantly between patients and healthy controls (P=0.060). Twenty-nine CD8+ CDR3 sequences were shared between patients and controls but appeared highly expressed in patients and within their immunodominant clones.

Genomic DNA served as template for TCR beta VDJ combination and CDR3 sequence profiling. An Illumina HiSeq 2000 was used for TCR repertoire sequencing. The original pipeline was this. TRBV/TRBJ rearrangement plots, CDR3 size and DJ length profiles, and Simpson's diversity index were used to assess repertoires. The most abundant DNA sequence in the deep sequencing data was taken as the immunodominant clone. CDR3 amino acid sequences were screened for sharing across subjects and were compared with published repertoires and the VDJdb database. TCRdb trimmed the raw reads at Q25, called clones with MiXCR and kept productive beta chains. Every entry covers one CDR3 protein and lists the most common genes and DNA from its rows. TCRdb, not the original authors, processed these V and J calls. The sample profile shows about 200,000 distinct CDR3 sequences; approximately 51% of them were found once. 15% to 20% of the sample is taken by the ten largest.

This clonotype was observed at least ten times. The antigen it recognizes is unknown. No much larger clonotype is one base removed from it; base qualities were not supplied. Trimming takes 3 bases off V and 4 bases off J; junction bases not matched to a gene: 5. Its CDR3 holds 16 amino acids, cysteine through phenylalanine. The retained sequence is limited to the CDR3, 48 bases, with the frame set at the first base. CDR1 and CDR2 were assigned from the germline V gene as SGHVS and FQNEAQ. The chain employs TRBV7-8 and TRBJ2-2; TRBD1 lines up with 10 middle nucleotides. Sequencing was performed on sorted CD4+, CD8+, or CD8+CD57+ T cells (not recorded which) from PBMCs. The clonotype originates from a human donor with aplastic anemia. The base sequence is TGTGCCAGCAGCTTTTCCGGGACAGGGGCCACCGGGGAGCTGTTTTTT. It specifies CASSFSGTGATGELFF.